The clone carrying this TCR beta chain was observed a handful of times. The CDR3 length is 17 residues. Trimming at V came to 1 base and at J to 0 bases, leaving 6 bases not matched to a gene. Per the germline V gene, CDR1 is DFQATT and CDR2 is SNEGSKA (reference sequence). One entry per CDR3 protein results from TCRdb running MiXCR on the 5' RACE reads. The sample consists of about 520,000 distinct CDR3 sequences, 20% to 25% of them appearing once. The sample belongs to a study of identical twins. These data were likewise used in another study, on T cells expressing NK-cell markers.

Specimen: CD4+ T cells sorted from blood. This sequence was found in a woman younger than 30 in good health. The chain couples TRBV20-1 to TRBJ2-2, with 9 nucleotides matching TRBD1. The CDR3 DNA sequence: TGCAGTGCTAGAGGGGGACAGGGCAACGCGAACACCGGGGAGCTGTTTTTT. This gives the protein CSARGGQGNANTGELFF.